This is a list of T cell receptor beta chains from one sample in a study of T cell responses to AZD1222 COVID-19 vaccine. Profiled with immunoSEQ multiplex PCR; TCRdb holds only in-frame clones, not every one. The sample includes some 150,000 clones, around 90% of them seen just once. The sequences come from peripheral blood, collected 28 days after the second AZD1222 dose. These receptor sequences come from an adult who received the AZD1222 COVID-19 vaccine. Each CDR3 is given with its conserved first and last residue. Fields, in order: clone size, V gene, J gene, D gene, CDR3 protein, CDR3 DNA. D genes are given only for firm matches. Clone size, where shown, is once, few, many, or a class for clones that have expanded.

abundance: .
v_gene: TRBV6-6
j_gene: TRBJ2-1
d_gene: TRBD1
CDR3aa: CASRPGQGSYEQFF
CDR3nt: TGTGCCTCCCGGCCGGGACAGGGGTCGTATGAGCAGTTCTTC

abundance: once
v_gene: TRBV19
j_gene: TRBJ2-2
d_gene: TRBD2
CDR3aa: CASSRTSGSADTGELFF
CDR3nt: TGTGCCAGTAGTCGGACTAGCGGGAGCGCCGACACCGGGGAGCTGTTTTTT

abundance: .
v_gene: TRBV3-1/TRBV3-2
j_gene: TRBJ1-2
d_gene: .
CDR3aa: CASSQDLLDYGYTF
CDR3nt: TGTGCCAGCAGCCAAGATCTGTTAGACTATGGCTACACCTTC

abundance: few
v_gene: TRBV19
j_gene: TRBJ2-1
d_gene: .
CDR3aa: CASSTGDGGIQFF
CDR3nt: TGTGCCAGTAGTACGGGGGACGGCGGCATTCAATTCTTC

abundance: .
v_gene: TRBV11-2
j_gene: TRBJ2-7
d_gene: .
CDR3aa: CASSFVMTSSYEQYF
CDR3nt: TGTGCCAGCAGCTTCGTCATGACTTCCTCCTACGAGCAGTACTTC

abundance: .
v_gene: TRBV12-3/TRBV12-4
j_gene: TRBJ2-5
d_gene: .
CDR3aa: CASSLTGETQYF
CDR3nt: TGTGCCAGCAGCCTCACCGGGGAGACCCAGTACTTC

abundance: .
v_gene: TRBV9
j_gene: TRBJ2-7
d_gene: TRBD2
CDR3aa: CASSPGLAGVANEQYF
CDR3nt: TGTGCCAGCAGCCCCGGACTAGCGGGAGTTGCAAACGAGCAGTACTTC

abundance: once
v_gene: TRBV6-6
j_gene: TRBJ1-3
d_gene: .
CDR3aa: CASSQTVSHWSSGNTIYF
CDR3nt: TGTGCCAGCAGTCAGACAGTGTCACATTGGAGCTCTGGAAACACCATATATTTT

abundance: few
v_gene: TRBV6-6
j_gene: TRBJ2-5
d_gene: TRBD2
CDR3aa: CASSRLAGVLETQYF
CDR3nt: TGTGCCAGCAGTCGACTAGCGGGGGTTCTTGAGACCCAGTACTTC

abundance: .
v_gene: TRBV30
j_gene: TRBJ1-3
d_gene: .
CDR3aa: CAWIPRGGGNTIYF
CDR3nt: TGTGCCTGGATTCCCCGGGGCGGCGGAAACACCATATATTTT

abundance: few
v_gene: TRBV12-3/TRBV12-4
j_gene: TRBJ1-4
d_gene: .
CDR3aa: CASSVGEKLFF
CDR3nt: TGTGCCAGCAGCGTGGGGGAAAAACTGTTTTTT

abundance: few
v_gene: TRBV18
j_gene: TRBJ2-5
d_gene: .
CDR3aa: CASSPPGRPGETQYF
CDR3nt: TGTGCCAGCTCACCACCTGGACGACCCGGGGAGACCCAGTACTTC

abundance: .
v_gene: TRBV7-9
j_gene: TRBJ1-1
d_gene: TRBD1
CDR3aa: CASSPMGQASTEAFF
CDR3nt: TGTGCCAGCAGCCCTATGGGACAGGCGAGCACTGAAGCTTTCTTT

abundance: once
v_gene: TRBV7-9
j_gene: TRBJ1-1
d_gene: .
CDR3aa: CASSLAGTNTEAFF
CDR3nt: TGTGCCAGCAGCTTAGCGGGCACGAACACTGAAGCTTTCTTT

abundance: .
v_gene: TRBV28
j_gene: TRBJ2-1
d_gene: .
CDR3aa: CASSLKMRSSYNEQFF
CDR3nt: TGTGCCAGCAGTTTAAAAATGCGGAGCTCCTACAATGAGCAGTTCTTC

abundance: .
v_gene: TRBV15
j_gene: TRBJ1-6
d_gene: .
CDR3aa: CATGRGRNSPLHF
CDR3nt: TGTGCCACCGGGCGGGGCAGAAATTCACCCCTCCACTTT

abundance: few
v_gene: TRBV6-6
j_gene: TRBJ2-7
d_gene: TRBD1
CDR3aa: CASSPTGIEQYF
CDR3nt: TGTGCCAGCAGCCCGACAGGGATCGAGCAGTACTTC

abundance: .
v_gene: TRBV10-1
j_gene: TRBJ2-2
d_gene: .
CDR3aa: CASSESDTGELFF
CDR3nt: TGCGCCAGCAGTGAGTCTGACACCGGGGAGCTGTTTTTT

abundance: .
v_gene: TRBV12-3/TRBV12-4
j_gene: TRBJ2-3
d_gene: .
CDR3aa: CASSFGVDTQYF
CDR3nt: TGTGCCAGCAGTTTCGGCGTGGATACGCAGTATTTT

abundance: .
v_gene: TRBV2
j_gene: TRBJ1-1
d_gene: .
CDR3aa: CASSEAGSSEAFF
CDR3nt: TGTGCCAGCAGTGAAGCGGGATCAAGTGAAGCTTTCTTT

abundance: .
v_gene: TRBV4-2
j_gene: TRBJ1-4
d_gene: TRBD1
CDR3aa: CASSQVGTGTEKLFF
CDR3nt: TGTGCCAGCAGCCAAGTGGGGACAGGGACTGAAAAACTGTTTTTT

abundance: few
v_gene: TRBV7-2
j_gene: TRBJ1-6
d_gene: .
CDR3aa: CASSTYSRASSSPLHF
CDR3nt: TGTGCCAGCAGCACTTACTCCAGGGCCTCTAGTTCACCCCTCCACTTT